This TCR beta chain derives from a study of T cell responses to AZD1222 COVID-19 vaccine. Study findings and constraints: The donors showed a predominance of white British ancestry and of females, with possible underestimation of clonal diversity. At baseline, seropositivity was found in only six or seven AZD1222 recipients. Across spike, vaccine-associated CD4 TCRs were found, dominant at 160-218 and 743-854.

Notes on this clone: Its specificity is unknown.

Produced via immunoSEQ multiplex PCR; TCRdb's table is partial and in-frame only. This table has fewer than 130,000 clones, roughly 92% appearing once. The CDR3 sequence is 17 residues long. The V and J ends lost 1 base and 6 bases, in that order; junction bases with no gene match: 9. Germline V gene sequence: CDR1 LGHNA, CDR2 YSLEER. V is TRBV4-3 and J is TRBJ2-3; the match to TRBD2 covers 11 bases. This material consisted of peripheral blood, taken 28 days after the second AZD1222 dose. The clonotype originates from an adult who received the AZD1222 COVID-19 vaccine. The CDR3, as DNA: TGCGCCAGCAGCCAAGTTTTAGCGGGGGGGCCGATGGATACGCAGTATTTT. This codes for CASSQVLAGGPMDTQYF.